This is a list of T cell receptor beta chains from one sample in a study of T cells in Graves' hyperthyroidism and ophthalmopathy. In TCRdb, the multiplex PCR reads were re-called with MiXCR into one record per CDR3 protein. Altogether approximately 400,000 distinct CDR3 sequences are present, about 15% being singletons, with the ten largest covering 9.5% to 11%. The source material was blood. The receptors here all came from a woman aged 55-69 years with Graves' hyperthyroidism. CDR3s leave out the opening cysteine and the closing phenylalanine or tryptophan.

v_call | cdr3_aa
TRBV20-1 | SASTGTIQETQY
TRBV13 | ASSLGQGVPYEQY
TRBV11-2 | ASSPLQGAKEKLF
TRBV2 | ASSETGFNQPQH
TRBV2 | ASSRQGARGETQY
TRBV11-2 | ASSLDSSSYNEQF
TRBV12-3/TRBV12-4 | ASSLGLAGGAGEQF
TRBV5-5 | ASSLITHTEAF
TRBV27 | ASSPTSDYEQY
TRBV28 | ASSSPGAVANEKLF
TRBV11-2 | ASSSQGALSDTQY
TRBV15 | ATSRDMGVLAGETQY
TRBV28 | ASSYRTSEY
TRBV5-1 | ASRGSELTGELF
TRBV30 | AWSETSGYYNEQF
TRBV20-1 | SALETVAGGYIQY
TRBV4-1 | ASSQDQSAGTRYYEQY
TRBV24-1 | ATSGRPEGPTVTDTQY
TRBV2 | ASVEDRGETEQF
TRBV20-1 | SVVGTSGGYYEQY
TRBV5-1 | ATSTGTLYNEQF
TRBV18 | ASSKPLGTGLGEQY
TRBV20-1 | SARPTSGIWYNEQF
TRBV5-1 | ASSLQQYYEQY
TRBV5-5 | ASSLGGFTDTQY
TRBV11-2 | ASSPAKGGAGTGELF
TRBV5-5 | ASAFNPSLGGTQY
TRBV12-3/TRBV12-4 | ASSATGAPYT
TRBV6-1 | ASSSDRINSPLH
TRBV24-1 | ATSDLTGAGYT
TRBV5-4 | ASSFGREGKNEQF
TRBV3-1 | ASSQWGDQPQH
TRBV19 | ASSIRGQYNEQF
TRBV2 | ASNPDRNSYEQY
TRBV28 | ASSLSGRRETQY
TRBV28 | ASSYDLGVETQY
TRBV5-1 | ASTSAYQETQY
TRBV28 | ASTHFRDRDIDEQY
TRBV10-3 | AISEPRQTAVLEQY
TRBV20-1 | SARGGGTAKDTQY
TRBV7-9 | ASSSASGTVIETQY
TRBV5-6 | ASSFTLGGYT
TRBV5-1 | ASSPGQGYYFRGYT
TRBV3-1 | ASSQSQGQIIYGYT
TRBV20-1 | SASKVDGYT
TRBV6-2/TRBV6-3 | ASRNTGPGNTTY
TRBV12-5 | ASGLVRDGSEQY
TRBV24-1 | ATSDFSGTSTDTQY
TRBV7-2 | ASSPPGGAGGGYGYT
TRBV29-1 | SVGLNGSPTDTQY
TRBV4-1 | ASSLTFRTGSGYT
TRBV6-5 | ASSYLTDRSPNTEAF
TRBV12-3/TRBV12-4 | ASSETSGRSFVDNEQF
TRBV10-2 | ASSEYGTPTDTQY
TRBV2 | ASSELGDTQY